The entry below gives a single T cell receptor (beta chain) sequence along with its context. The data belong to a study of OX40 agonist ivuxolimab in advanced cancers. Whole-study context: People in dose escalation had one of these cancers: hepatocellular carcinoma, melanoma, renal cell or head and neck cancer. Age averaged about 60 years (range about 23 to 85), and 82.7% were male.

With autoimmune disease history or systemic immunosuppression, patients were excluded. The protocol was immunoSEQ multiplex PCR, while the TCRdb copy is restricted to in-frame clones and leaves out a portion. The sample holds around 64,000 clones, roughly nine tenths seen once. This sample comprised CD4+ or CD8+ T cells sorted from blood, obtained in a trial of the OX40 agonist ivuxolimab. The source is an adult with an advanced solid tumor such as melanoma, head and neck, liver or kidney cancer.

CDR3 sequence (DNA): TGTGCCAGCAGCTTAGGAGGTTTTCAGCCCCAGCATTTT. It codes for CASSLGGFQPQHF. The V call is TRBV7-6, the J call TRBJ1-5; D gene uncertain. CDR3 length: 13 amino acids. The germline V and J ends were trimmed by 1 base and 6 bases, with 7 bases remaining between them. CDR1 and CDR2 from the germline V gene are SGHVS and FNYEAQ.